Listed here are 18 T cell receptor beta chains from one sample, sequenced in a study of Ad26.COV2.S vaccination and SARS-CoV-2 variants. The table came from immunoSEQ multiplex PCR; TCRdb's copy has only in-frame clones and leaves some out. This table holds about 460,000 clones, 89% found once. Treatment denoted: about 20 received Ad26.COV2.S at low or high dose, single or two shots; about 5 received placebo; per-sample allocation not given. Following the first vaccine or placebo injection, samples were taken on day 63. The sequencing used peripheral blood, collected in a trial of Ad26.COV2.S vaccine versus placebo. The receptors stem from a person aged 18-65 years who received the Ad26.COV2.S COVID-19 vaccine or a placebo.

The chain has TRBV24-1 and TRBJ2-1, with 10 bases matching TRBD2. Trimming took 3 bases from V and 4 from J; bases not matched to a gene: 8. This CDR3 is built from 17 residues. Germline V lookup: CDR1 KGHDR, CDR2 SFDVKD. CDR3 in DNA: TGTGCCACCAGTGATACCCCCTCTAGCGGGGGTTACAATGAGCAGTTCTTC. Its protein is CATSDTPSSGGYNEQFF.

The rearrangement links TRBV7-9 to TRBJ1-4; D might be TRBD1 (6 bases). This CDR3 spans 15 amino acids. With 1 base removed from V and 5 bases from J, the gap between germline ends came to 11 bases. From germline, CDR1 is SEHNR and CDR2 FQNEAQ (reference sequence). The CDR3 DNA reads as TGTGCCAGCAGCTTAGAGTCGACAGGAAATGAAAAACTGTTTTTT. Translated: CASSLESTGNEKLFF. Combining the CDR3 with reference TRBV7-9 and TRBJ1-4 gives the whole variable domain DTGVSQNPRHKITKRGQNVTFRCDPISEHNRLYWYRQTLGQGPEFLTYFQNEAQLEKSRLLSDRFSAERPKGSFSTLEIQRTEQGDSAMYLCASSLESTGNEKLFFGSGTQLSVL.

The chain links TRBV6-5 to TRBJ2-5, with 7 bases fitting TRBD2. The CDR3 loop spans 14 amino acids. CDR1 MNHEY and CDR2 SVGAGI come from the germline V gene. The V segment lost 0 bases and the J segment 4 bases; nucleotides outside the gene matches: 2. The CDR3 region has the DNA TGTGCCAGCAGTTACTCGTCGGGAGGAGAGACCCAGTACTTC. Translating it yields CASSYSSGGETQYF.

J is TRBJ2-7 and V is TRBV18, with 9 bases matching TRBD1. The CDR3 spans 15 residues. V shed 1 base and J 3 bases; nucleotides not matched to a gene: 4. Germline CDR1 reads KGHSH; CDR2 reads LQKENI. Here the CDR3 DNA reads TGTGCCAGCTCACCACAGACAGGGGGACACTACGAGCAGTACTTC. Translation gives CASSPQTGGHYEQYF.

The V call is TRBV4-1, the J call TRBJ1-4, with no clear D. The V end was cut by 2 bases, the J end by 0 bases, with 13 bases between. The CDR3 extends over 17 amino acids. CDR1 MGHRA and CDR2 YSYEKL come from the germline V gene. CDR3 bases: TGCGCCAGCAGCCAAAACCCCGGCGGAGCAACTAATGAAAAACTGTTTTTT. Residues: CASSQNPGGATNEKLFF.

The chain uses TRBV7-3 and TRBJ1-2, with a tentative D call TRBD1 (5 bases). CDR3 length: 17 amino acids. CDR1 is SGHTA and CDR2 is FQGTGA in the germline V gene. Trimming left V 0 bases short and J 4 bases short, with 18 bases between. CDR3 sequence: CASSLTDIGRGFYGYTF. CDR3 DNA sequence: TGTGCCAGCAGCTTAACTGACATCGGGAGGGGTTTCTATGGCTACACCTTC.

The CDR3 sequence is CASSPIGGPNSPLHF. As DNA, the CDR3 is TGTGCCAGCAGCCCCATTGGGGGGCCCAATTCACCCCTCCACTTT. The J gene is TRBJ1-6, the V gene TRBV7-9; D is perhaps TRBD1 (6 bases). This CDR3 comprises 15 residues. Germline lookup yields CDR1 SEHNR and CDR2 FQNEAQ (reference sequence). V shed 5 bases and J shed 7 bases, with 15 bases lying between them.

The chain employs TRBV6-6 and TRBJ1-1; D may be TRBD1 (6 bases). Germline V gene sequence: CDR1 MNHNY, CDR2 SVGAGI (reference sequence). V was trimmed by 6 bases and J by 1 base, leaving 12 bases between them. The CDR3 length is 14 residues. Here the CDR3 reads CASSLGQWNTEAFF. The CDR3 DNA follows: TGTGCCAGCAGCCTAGGACAGTGGAACACTGAAGCTTTCTTT.

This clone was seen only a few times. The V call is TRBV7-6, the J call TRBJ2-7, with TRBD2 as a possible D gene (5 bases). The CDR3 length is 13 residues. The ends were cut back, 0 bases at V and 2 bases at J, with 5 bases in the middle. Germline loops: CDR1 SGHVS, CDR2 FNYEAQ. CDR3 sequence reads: CASSLAGAYEQYF. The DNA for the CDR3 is TGTGCCAGCAGCTTAGCGGGAGCCTACGAGCAGTACTTC.

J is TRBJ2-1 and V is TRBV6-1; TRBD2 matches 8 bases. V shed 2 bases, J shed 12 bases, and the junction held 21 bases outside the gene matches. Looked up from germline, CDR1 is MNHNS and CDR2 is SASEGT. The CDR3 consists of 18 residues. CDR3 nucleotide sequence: TGTGCCAGCAGTGAAACAGGAGGTGCTAGCGGGCACACAACCGGGCAGTTCTTC. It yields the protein CASSETGGASGHTTGQFF.

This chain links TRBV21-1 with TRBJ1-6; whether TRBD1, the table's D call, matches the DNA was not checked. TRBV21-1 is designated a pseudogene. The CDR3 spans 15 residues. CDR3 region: CASSKGTGYNSPLHF. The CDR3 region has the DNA TGTGCCAGCAGCAAAGGGACAGGGTATAATTCACCCCTCCACTTT.

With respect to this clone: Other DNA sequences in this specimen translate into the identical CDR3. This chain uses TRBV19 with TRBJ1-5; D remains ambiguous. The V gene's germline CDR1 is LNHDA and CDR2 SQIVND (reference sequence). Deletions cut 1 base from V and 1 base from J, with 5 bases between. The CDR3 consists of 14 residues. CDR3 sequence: CASSIGPSNQPQHF. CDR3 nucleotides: TGTGCCAGTAGTATAGGGCCCAGCAATCAGCCCCAGCATTTT.

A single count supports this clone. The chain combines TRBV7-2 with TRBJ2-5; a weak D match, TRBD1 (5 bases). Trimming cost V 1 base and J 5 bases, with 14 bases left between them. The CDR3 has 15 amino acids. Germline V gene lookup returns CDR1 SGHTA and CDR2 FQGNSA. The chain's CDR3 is CASSLGGAPVETQYF. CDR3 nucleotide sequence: TGTGCCAGCAGCTTAGGTGGGGCTCCCGTGGAGACCCAGTACTTC.

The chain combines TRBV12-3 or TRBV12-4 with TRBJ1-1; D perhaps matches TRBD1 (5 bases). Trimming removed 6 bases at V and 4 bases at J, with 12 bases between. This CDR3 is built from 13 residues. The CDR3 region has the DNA TGTGCCAGCAGCCGAGGGGAGGGCACTGAAGCTTTCTTT. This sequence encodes CASSRGEGTEAFF.

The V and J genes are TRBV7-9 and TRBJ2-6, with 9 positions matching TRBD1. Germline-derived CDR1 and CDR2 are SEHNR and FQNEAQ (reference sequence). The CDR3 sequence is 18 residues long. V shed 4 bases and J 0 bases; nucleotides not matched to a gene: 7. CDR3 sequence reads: CASSSMGQGSSGANVLTF. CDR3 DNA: TGTGCCAGCAGCTCGATGGGACAGGGATCCTCTGGGGCCAACGTCCTGACTTTC.

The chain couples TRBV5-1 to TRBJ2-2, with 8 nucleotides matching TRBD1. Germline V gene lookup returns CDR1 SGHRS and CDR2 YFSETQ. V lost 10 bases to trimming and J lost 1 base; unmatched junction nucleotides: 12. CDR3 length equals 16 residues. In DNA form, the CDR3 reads TGCGCCGTTGGGACAGGAGACAGGAAGAACACCGGGGAGCTGTTTTTT. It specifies CAVGTGDRKNTGELFF.

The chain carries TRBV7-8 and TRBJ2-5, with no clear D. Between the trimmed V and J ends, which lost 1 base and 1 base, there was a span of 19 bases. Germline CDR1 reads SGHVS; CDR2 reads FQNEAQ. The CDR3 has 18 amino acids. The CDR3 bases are TGTGCCAGCAGCTTAGTAGGTTACGGCGACCACGTCCAAGAGACCCAGTACTTC. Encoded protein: CASSLVGYGDHVQETQYF.

Here the CDR3 reads CASSYWENSYEQYF. The CDR3 DNA is TGTGCCAGCAGTTACTGGGAGAACTCCTACGAGCAGTACTTC. The chain joins TRBV6-2 or TRBV6-3 to TRBJ2-7; TRBD2 might be the D (5 bases). The CDR3 runs to 14 residues. The V gene's germline CDR1 is MNHEY and CDR2 SVGEGT. V gave up 1 base and J gave up 0 bases, with 7 bases separating them.